A selection of T cell receptor beta chains follows, all from one sample in a study of siplizumab effects on memory and regulatory T cells. TCRdb's table, derived via immunoSEQ multiplex PCR, lists solely in-frame clones and lacks some. Of more than 85,000 clones in the sample, 80% to 95% were seen once. The source material was CD4+ T cells sorted from blood. Source of these receptors: a human donor in good health. CDR3s include the opening cysteine and the closing phenylalanine or tryptophan. The order of the fields is V gene, J gene, clone size, D gene, CDR3 protein, CDR3 DNA. D genes are given only for firm matches. Expanded clones get a size class; other rows say once, few or many, or leave the size out.

v_call: TRBV7-9
j_call: TRBJ2-6
clone_size: once
d_call: .
cdr3_aa: CASSQAGANVLTF
cdr3_nt: TGTGCCAGCAGCCAGGCAGGAGCCAACGTCCTGACTTTC

v_call: TRBV4-1
j_call: TRBJ1-1
clone_size: .
d_call: .
cdr3_aa: CASSQDSRTEAFF
cdr3_nt: TGCGCCAGCAGCCAAGATTCCAGGACTGAAGCTTTCTTT

v_call: TRBV5-1
j_call: TRBJ2-7
clone_size: .
d_call: .
cdr3_aa: CASSPDGAYEQYF
cdr3_nt: TGCGCCAGCAGCCCGGACGGGGCCTACGAGCAGTACTTC

v_call: TRBV21-1
j_call: TRBJ1-2
clone_size: .
d_call: .
cdr3_aa: CASSNLTINYGYTF
cdr3_nt: TGTGCCAGCAGCAACCTGACAATAAACTATGGCTACACCTTC

v_call: TRBV6-1
j_call: TRBJ1-2
clone_size: few
d_call: .
cdr3_aa: CASSEAPYGYGYTF
cdr3_nt: TGTGCCAGCAGTGAAGCGCCGTACGGCTATGGCTACACCTTC

v_call: TRBV7-2
j_call: TRBJ1-2
clone_size: .
d_call: .
cdr3_aa: CASSLSFIYGYTF
cdr3_nt: TGTGCCAGCAGCCTGTCCTTTATCTATGGCTACACCTTC

v_call: TRBV6-5
j_call: TRBJ2-2
clone_size: .
d_call: .
cdr3_aa: CASSREGTNTGELFF
cdr3_nt: TGTGCCAGCAGCCGGGAAGGGACGAACACCGGGGAGCTGTTTTTT

v_call: TRBV28
j_call: TRBJ2-5
clone_size: .
d_call: .
cdr3_aa: CASSGSGTTQETQYF
cdr3_nt: TGTGCCAGCAGTGGCTCCGGGACAACTCAAGAGACCCAGTACTTC

v_call: TRBV10-3
j_call: TRBJ2-7
clone_size: .
d_call: .
cdr3_aa: CAISEQLGEQYF
cdr3_nt: TGTGCCATCAGTGAACAGTTGGGCGAGCAGTACTTC

v_call: TRBV2
j_call: TRBJ2-2
clone_size: .
d_call: .
cdr3_aa: CASSLGGAGHGELFF
cdr3_nt: TGTGCCAGCAGCCTAGGTGGAGCGGGACACGGGGAGCTGTTTTTT

v_call: TRBV10-3
j_call: TRBJ2-1
clone_size: .
d_call: TRBD1
cdr3_aa: CAIMGQASDEQFF
cdr3_nt: TGTGCCATCATGGGACAGGCTTCGGATGAGCAGTTCTTC

v_call: TRBV7-9
j_call: TRBJ2-5
clone_size: .
d_call: TRBD1
cdr3_aa: CASSRSQGAGTQYF
cdr3_nt: TGTGCCAGCAGTCGGAGTCAGGGGGCAGGGACCCAGTACTTC

v_call: TRBV11-3
j_call: TRBJ2-5
clone_size: .
d_call: TRBD2
cdr3_aa: CASSKGGAQETQYF
cdr3_nt: TGTGCCAGCAGCAAGGGAGGGGCCCAAGAGACCCAGTACTTC

v_call: TRBV6-1
j_call: TRBJ2-7
clone_size: .
d_call: TRBD2
cdr3_aa: CASSNGLAGVYEQYF
cdr3_nt: TGTGCCAGCAGCAACGGACTAGCGGGAGTCTACGAGCAGTACTTC

v_call: TRBV2
j_call: TRBJ2-3
clone_size: .
d_call: .
cdr3_aa: CASSGTDQADTQYF
cdr3_nt: TGTGCCAGCAGTGGGACAGACCAGGCAGATACGCAGTATTTT

v_call: TRBV19
j_call: TRBJ1-5
clone_size: few
d_call: .
cdr3_aa: CASSTDSLNQPQHF
cdr3_nt: TGTGCCAGTAGCACGGACAGCCTTAATCAGCCCCAGCATTTT

v_call: TRBV25-1
j_call: TRBJ1-4
clone_size: once
d_call: TRBD1
cdr3_aa: CASSEPRTGNEKLFF
cdr3_nt: TGTGCCAGCAGTGAGCCCAGGACAGGGAATGAAAAACTGTTTTTT

v_call: TRBV6-6
j_call: TRBJ2-3
clone_size: few
d_call: .
cdr3_aa: CASSRTSTDTQYF
cdr3_nt: TGTGCCAGCAGCAGGACTAGCACAGATACGCAGTATTTT

v_call: TRBV6-6
j_call: TRBJ2-3
clone_size: .
d_call: .
cdr3_aa: CASSYNRGTDTQYF
cdr3_nt: TGTGCCAGCAGTTACAACAGGGGCACAGATACGCAGTATTTT

v_call: TRBV21-1
j_call: TRBJ1-2
clone_size: few
d_call: .
cdr3_aa: CASSLGTYSSTF
cdr3_nt: TGTGCCAGCAGCCTCGGGACGTATTCGTCAACCTTC

v_call: TRBV7-9
j_call: TRBJ1-6
clone_size: once
d_call: .
cdr3_aa: CASSLVEGLTPLHF
cdr3_nt: TGTGCCAGCAGCTTAGTGGAGGGCCTGACACCCCTCCACTTT

v_call: TRBV10-1
j_call: TRBJ2-7
clone_size: .
d_call: TRBD2
cdr3_aa: CASSEHAGGSYEQYF
cdr3_nt: TGCGCCAGCAGTGAGCATGCGGGAGGGTCCTACGAGCAGTACTTC

v_call: TRBV5-1
j_call: TRBJ2-3
clone_size: .
d_call: TRBD2
cdr3_aa: CASSLRGSGSGADTQYF
cdr3_nt: TGCGCCAGCAGCTTGAGGGGGAGCGGGAGTGGAGCAGATACGCAGTATTTT

v_call: TRBV7-9
j_call: TRBJ1-1
clone_size: .
d_call: .
cdr3_aa: CASSLALLTEAFF
cdr3_nt: TGTGCCAGCAGCTTAGCGCTCCTCACTGAAGCTTTCTTT

v_call: TRBV10-1
j_call: TRBJ1-3
clone_size: .
d_call: .
cdr3_aa: CASSRRTSGNTIYF
cdr3_nt: TGCGCCAGCAGCCGCCGCACCTCTGGAAACACCATATATTTT

v_call: TRBV10-3
j_call: TRBJ2-3
clone_size: .
d_call: TRBD1
cdr3_aa: CAISGRDRGDTQYF
cdr3_nt: TGTGCCATCAGCGGTAGGGACAGGGGAGATACGCAGTATTTT

v_call: TRBV10-3
j_call: TRBJ2-3
clone_size: .
d_call: TRBD2
cdr3_aa: CAISEERGDTDTQYF
cdr3_nt: TGTGCCATCAGTGAGGAGCGGGGGGACACAGATACGCAGTATTTT

v_call: TRBV2
j_call: TRBJ2-1
clone_size: .
d_call: .
cdr3_aa: CASIDTPPSYNEQFF
cdr3_nt: TGTGCCAGCATTGATACCCCCCCCTCCTACAATGAGCAGTTCTTC

v_call: TRBV20-1
j_call: TRBJ1-1
clone_size: .
d_call: .
cdr3_aa: CSVIPTGEAFF
cdr3_nt: TGCAGTGTTATACCTACAGGGGAAGCTTTCTTT

v_call: TRBV5-5
j_call: TRBJ2-2
clone_size: .
d_call: .
cdr3_aa: CASTSSTLRSTGELFF
cdr3_nt: TGTGCCAGCACCTCCTCGACCCTTAGGTCTACCGGGGAGCTGTTTTTT

v_call: TRBV7-6
j_call: TRBJ2-3
clone_size: .
d_call: .
cdr3_aa: CASSSASGGTDTQYF
cdr3_nt: TGTGCCAGCAGCTCGGCAAGCGGAGGCACAGATACGCAGTATTTT

v_call: TRBV7-8
j_call: TRBJ2-7
clone_size: .
d_call: .
cdr3_aa: CASSFRESGEQYF
cdr3_nt: TGTGCCAGCAGCTTCAGGGAGTCTGGGGAGCAGTACTTC

v_call: TRBV5-1
j_call: TRBJ1-1
clone_size: .
d_call: .
cdr3_aa: CASSWGGLGPAEAFF
cdr3_nt: TGCGCCAGCAGCTGGGGCGGCCTCGGCCCCGCTGAAGCTTTCTTT

v_call: TRBV25-1
j_call: TRBJ1-1
clone_size: .
d_call: .
cdr3_aa: CASSTRGGYTEAFF
cdr3_nt: TGTGCCAGCAGTACCCGGGGAGGTTACACTGAAGCTTTCTTT

v_call: TRBV11-1
j_call: TRBJ2-5
clone_size: .
d_call: TRBD2
cdr3_aa: CASRPTSGGLGETQYF
cdr3_nt: TGTGCCAGCAGGCCTACTAGCGGGGGCCTAGGGGAGACCCAGTACTTC

v_call: TRBV15
j_call: TRBJ2-5
clone_size: .
d_call: .
cdr3_aa: CATSRAYSKGLETQYF
cdr3_nt: TGTGCCACCAGCAGAGCCTACAGTAAGGGGTTGGAGACCCAGTACTTC

v_call: TRBV7-9
j_call: TRBJ1-4
clone_size: .
d_call: .
cdr3_aa: CASSRGGTNEKLFF
cdr3_nt: TGTGCCAGCAGCCGGGGTGGCACTAATGAAAAACTGTTTTTT

v_call: TRBV4-2
j_call: TRBJ1-5
clone_size: .
d_call: .
cdr3_aa: CASSQEPGKGQPQHF
cdr3_nt: TGTGCCAGCAGCCAAGAACCGGGGAAGGGTCAGCCCCAGCATTTT

v_call: TRBV4-1
j_call: TRBJ1-4
clone_size: .
d_call: .
cdr3_aa: CASSRPTVRVDEKLFF
cdr3_nt: TGCGCCAGCAGCCGCCCGACGGTCAGGGTGGACGAAAAACTGTTTTTT

v_call: TRBV5-1
j_call: TRBJ1-6
clone_size: .
d_call: TRBD1
cdr3_aa: CASSSRTGASSPLHF
cdr3_nt: TGCGCCAGCAGCTCCCGGACAGGGGCCTCTTCACCCCTCCACTTT

v_call: TRBV5-1
j_call: TRBJ2-2
clone_size: .
d_call: .
cdr3_aa: CASSSMRLPGELFF
cdr3_nt: TGCGCCAGCAGCTCTATGCGCTTACCCGGGGAGCTGTTTTTT

v_call: TRBV7-9
j_call: TRBJ2-2
clone_size: .
d_call: .
cdr3_aa: CASSFQTGELFF
cdr3_nt: TGTGCCAGCAGCTTTCAAACCGGGGAGCTGTTTTTT

v_call: TRBV6-1
j_call: TRBJ2-4
clone_size: .
d_call: .
cdr3_aa: CASSGMTLAKNIQYF
cdr3_nt: TGTGCCAGCAGCGGGATGACCCTCGCCAAAAACATTCAGTACTTC

v_call: TRBV29-1
j_call: TRBJ2-7
clone_size: .
d_call: TRBD2
cdr3_aa: CSVEGGVDEQYF
cdr3_nt: TGCAGCGTTGAGGGGGGGGTGGACGAGCAGTACTTC

v_call: TRBV6-4
j_call: TRBJ2-7
clone_size: .
d_call: TRBD1
cdr3_aa: CASSAYPGQSSYEQYF
cdr3_nt: TGTGCCAGCAGTGCGTATCCGGGACAGAGCTCCTACGAGCAGTACTTC

v_call: TRBV6-1
j_call: TRBJ2-1
clone_size: .
d_call: TRBD2
cdr3_aa: CASSEHRLAGAGRYNEQFF
cdr3_nt: TGTGCCAGCAGTGAACATAGGCTAGCGGGAGCCGGTAGGTACAATGAGCAGTTCTTC

v_call: TRBV7-2
j_call: TRBJ1-5
clone_size: .
d_call: .
cdr3_aa: CASSPVGEPQHF
cdr3_nt: TGTGCCAGCAGCCCTGTGGGGGAGCCCCAGCATTTT

v_call: TRBV25-1
j_call: TRBJ2-6
clone_size: .
d_call: .
cdr3_aa: CASSAYKGANVLTF
cdr3_nt: TGTGCCAGCAGTGCCTACAAGGGGGCCAACGTCCTGACTTTC

v_call: TRBV19
j_call: TRBJ2-5
clone_size: .
d_call: .
cdr3_aa: CASSIASGNQETQYF
cdr3_nt: TGTGCCAGTAGTATAGCTTCGGGTAACCAAGAGACCCAGTACTTC

v_call: TRBV6-6
j_call: TRBJ1-5
clone_size: .
d_call: TRBD1
cdr3_aa: CASSLEGQGGQPQHF
cdr3_nt: TGTGCCAGCAGCCTCGAGGGACAGGGGGGCCAGCCCCAGCATTTT

v_call: TRBV11-1
j_call: TRBJ1-2
clone_size: few
d_call: .
cdr3_aa: CASSFSDRSQGYTF
cdr3_nt: TGTGCCAGCAGCTTTAGTGACAGATCGCAAGGCTACACCTTC

v_call: TRBV6-6
j_call: TRBJ2-5
clone_size: .
d_call: .
cdr3_aa: CASILGVAATQETQYF
cdr3_nt: TGTGCCAGCATCTTAGGAGTTGCAGCTACCCAAGAGACCCAGTACTTC

v_call: TRBV19
j_call: TRBJ2-5
clone_size: .
d_call: .
cdr3_aa: CASSIDLQGLPNQETQYF
cdr3_nt: TGTGCCAGTAGTATAGATCTTCAGGGGCTCCCGAACCAAGAGACCCAGTACTTC

v_call: TRBV7-8
j_call: TRBJ1-2
clone_size: .
d_call: .
cdr3_aa: CASSRDLNYGYTF
cdr3_nt: TGTGCCAGCAGTCGGGACCTTAACTATGGCTACACCTTC

v_call: TRBV5-1
j_call: TRBJ2-2
clone_size: .
d_call: TRBD1
cdr3_aa: CASSRYGQGNTGELFF
cdr3_nt: TGCGCCAGCAGCCGATACGGACAGGGGAACACCGGGGAGCTGTTTTTT

v_call: TRBV18
j_call: TRBJ2-5
clone_size: .
d_call: TRBD1
cdr3_aa: CASSLYRDSETQYF
cdr3_nt: TGTGCCAGCTCACTATACCGGGACAGTGAGACCCAGTACTTC

v_call: TRBV7-2
j_call: TRBJ2-5
clone_size: .
d_call: TRBD2
cdr3_aa: CASSLGSGGTQYF
cdr3_nt: TGTGCCAGCAGCTTAGGGTCGGGGGGGACCCAGTACTTC